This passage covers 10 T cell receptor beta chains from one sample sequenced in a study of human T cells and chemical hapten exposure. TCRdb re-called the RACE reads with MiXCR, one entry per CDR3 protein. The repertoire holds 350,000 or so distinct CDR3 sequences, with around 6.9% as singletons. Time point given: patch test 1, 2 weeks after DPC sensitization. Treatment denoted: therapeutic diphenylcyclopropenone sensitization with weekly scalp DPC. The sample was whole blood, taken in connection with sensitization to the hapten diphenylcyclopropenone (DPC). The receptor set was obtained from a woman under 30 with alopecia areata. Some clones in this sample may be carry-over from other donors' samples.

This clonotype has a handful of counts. The CDR3 DNA follows: TGTGCTAGTGGTTTGACGAACAGGGACCCCGGGGAGCTGTTTTTT. Translated, it gives CASGLTNRDPGELFF. The chain joins TRBV12-5 to TRBJ2-2; perhaps TRBD1 as D (6 bases). The CDR3 spans 15 residues. Germline V CDR1 and CDR2: LGHNT, FRNRAP. V shed 2 bases and J shed 6 bases, with 13 bases lying between them.

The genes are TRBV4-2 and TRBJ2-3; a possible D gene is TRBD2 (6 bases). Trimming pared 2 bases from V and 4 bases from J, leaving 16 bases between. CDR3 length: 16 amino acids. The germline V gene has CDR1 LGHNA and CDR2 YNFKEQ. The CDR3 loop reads CASSQWASGDADTQYF. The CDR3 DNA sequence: TGTGCCAGCAGCCAATGGGCCTCGGGGGATGCAGATACGCAGTATTTT.

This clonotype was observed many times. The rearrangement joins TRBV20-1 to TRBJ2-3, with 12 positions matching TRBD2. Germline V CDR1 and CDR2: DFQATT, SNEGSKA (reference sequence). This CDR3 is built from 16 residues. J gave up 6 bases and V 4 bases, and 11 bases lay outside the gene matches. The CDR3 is CSATSGGASSPDTQYF. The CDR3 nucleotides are TGCAGTGCTACTAGCGGGGGGGCCAGCTCTCCTGATACGCAGTATTTT.

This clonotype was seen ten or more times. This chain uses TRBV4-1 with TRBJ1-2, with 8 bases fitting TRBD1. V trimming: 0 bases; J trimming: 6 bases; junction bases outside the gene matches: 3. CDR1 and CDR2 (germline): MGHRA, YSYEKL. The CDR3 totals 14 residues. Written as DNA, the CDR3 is TGCGCCAGCAGCCAAGACTGGACAGGGAATGGCTACACCTTC. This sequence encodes CASSQDWTGNGYTF.

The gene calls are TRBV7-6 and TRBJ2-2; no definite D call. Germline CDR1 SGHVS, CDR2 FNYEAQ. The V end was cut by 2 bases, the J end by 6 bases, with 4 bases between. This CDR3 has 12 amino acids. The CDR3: CASSLSPGELFF. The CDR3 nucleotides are TGTGCCAGCAGCTTATCCCCCGGGGAGCTGTTTTTT.

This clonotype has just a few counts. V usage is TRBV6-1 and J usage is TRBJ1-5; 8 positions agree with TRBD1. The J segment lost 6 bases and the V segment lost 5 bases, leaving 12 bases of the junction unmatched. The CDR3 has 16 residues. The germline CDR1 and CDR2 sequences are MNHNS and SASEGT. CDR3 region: CASSPMDRESTQPQHF. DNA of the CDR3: TGTGCCAGCAGTCCAATGGACAGGGAATCAACTCAGCCCCAGCATTTT.

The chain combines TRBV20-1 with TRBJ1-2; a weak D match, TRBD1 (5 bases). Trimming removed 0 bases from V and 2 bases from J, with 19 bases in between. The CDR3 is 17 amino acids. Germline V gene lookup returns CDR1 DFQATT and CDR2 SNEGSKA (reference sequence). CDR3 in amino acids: CSARDTLSRTKNYGYTF. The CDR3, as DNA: TGCAGTGCTAGAGATACGCTCTCCCGGACAAAGAACTATGGCTACACCTTC.

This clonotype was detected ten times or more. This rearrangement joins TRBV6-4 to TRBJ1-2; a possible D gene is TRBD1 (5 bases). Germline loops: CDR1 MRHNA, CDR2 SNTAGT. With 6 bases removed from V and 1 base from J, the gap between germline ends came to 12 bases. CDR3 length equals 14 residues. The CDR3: CASSRDPYNYGYTF. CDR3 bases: TGTGCCAGCAGCCGGGACCCATATAACTATGGCTACACCTTC.

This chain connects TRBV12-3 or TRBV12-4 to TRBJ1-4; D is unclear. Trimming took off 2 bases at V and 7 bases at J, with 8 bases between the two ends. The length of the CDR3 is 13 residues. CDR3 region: CASSLMGSEKLFF. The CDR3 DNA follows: TGTGCCAGCAGTTTAATGGGAAGTGAAAAACTGTTTTTT.

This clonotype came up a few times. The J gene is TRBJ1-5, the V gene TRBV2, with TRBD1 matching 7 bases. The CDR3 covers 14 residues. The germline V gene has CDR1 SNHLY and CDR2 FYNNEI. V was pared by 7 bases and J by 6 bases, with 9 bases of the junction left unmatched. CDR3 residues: CASNQGEVSQPQHF. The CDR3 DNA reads TGTGCCAGCAACCAGGGGGAGGTTAGTCAGCCCCAGCATTTT.